The next 28 T cell receptor beta chains were all read from a single sample in a study of Ad26.COV2.S vaccination and SARS-CoV-2 variants. Sequencing was performed with immunoSEQ multiplex PCR; in TCRdb, only in-frame clones are kept and a portion is missing. The sample holds about 430,000 clones; approximately 90% are singletons and the top ten take 9% to 15%. As to treatment: around 19 received Ad26.COV2.S at low or high dose, single or two shots; several received placebo; per-sample allocation not given. Specimens were obtained on day 63 following the first vaccine or placebo injection. Sample: peripheral blood, taken in a trial of Ad26.COV2.S vaccine versus placebo. The receptors here all came from a person between 18 and 65 years old who received the Ad26.COV2.S COVID-19 vaccine or a placebo.

The V and J genes are TRBV29-1 and TRBJ2-1; D is possibly TRBD2 (6 bases). Looked up from germline, CDR1 is SQVTM and CDR2 is ANQGSEA. This CDR3 has 11 residues. The CDR3 bases are TGCACCGGCGGGGACTACAATGAGCAGTTCTTC. It is translated as CTGGDYNEQFF.

This sequence joins TRBV24-1 and TRBJ2-5; TRBD2 matches 7 bases. V shed 3 bases, J shed 5 bases, and the junction held 8 bases outside the gene matches. The CDR3 is made up of 15 amino acids. Per the germline V gene, CDR1 is KGHDR and CDR2 is SFDVKD. Here the CDR3 DNA reads TGTGCCACCAGTGATGGTAGCGGGCCCGGGGAGACCCAGTACTTC. Encoded protein: CATSDGSGPGETQYF.

The V and J genes are TRBV5-4 and TRBJ1-4; 8 positions match TRBD1. The V segment lost 4 bases and the J segment 8 bases; nucleotides outside the gene matches: 7. Germline CDR1 reads SGHNT; CDR2 reads YYREEE (reference sequence). This CDR3 spans 14 amino acids. CDR3 sequence: CASSKGGQEEKLFF. The CDR3 nucleotides read TGTGCCAGCAGCAAGGGGGGACAGGAGGAAAAACTGTTTTTT.

This sequence joins TRBV2 and TRBJ2-6, with 7 bases matching TRBD1. Germline V gene data show CDR1 as SNHLY and CDR2 as FYNNEI. The CDR3 sequence is 16 residues long. V lost 7 bases to trimming and J lost 2 bases; unmatched junction nucleotides: 8. CDR3 DNA: TGTGCCAGCATTTCACAGGGGTTCCCTGGGGCCAACGTCCTGACTTTC. Its protein is CASISQGFPGANVLTF.

The rearrangement uses TRBV11-2 and TRBJ1-1, with a possible D match to TRBD1 (5 bases). Per the germline V gene, CDR1 is SGHAT and CDR2 is FQNNGV. The CDR3 extends over 13 amino acids. V was trimmed by 11 bases and J by 1 base, leaving 14 bases between them. The CDR3 DNA follows: TGTGCCTCTTCAGGGCAACCGAACACTGAAGCTTTCTTT. Encoded protein: CASSGQPNTEAFF. Full variable domain (remainder filled in from reference TRBV11-2 and TRBJ1-1): EAGVAQSPRYKIIEKRQSVAFWCNPISGHATLYWYQQILGQGPKLLIQFQNNGVVDDSQLPKDRFSAERLKGVDSTLKIQPAKLEDSAVYLCASSGQPNTEAFFGQGTRLTVV.

As regards this clone: At one end, the junction sequence differs from germline, possibly due to a read error. The genes are TRBV7-9 and TRBJ2-1; 12 bases line up with TRBD2. Per germline, CDR1 SEHNR and CDR2 FQNEAQ (reference sequence). The CDR3 has 15 amino acids. CDR3 nucleotide sequence: TGTGCCAGCAGCCTAGCGGGAGGGCCAGGAGGTGAGCAGTTCTTC. Its protein product is CASSLAGGPGGEQFF.

This chain links TRBV5-6 with TRBJ2-3; the match to TRBD1 covers 7 bases. The germline CDR1 and CDR2 sequences are SGHDT and YYEEEE. The CDR3 runs to 15 residues. Trimming cost V 4 bases and J 2 bases; bases outside gene matches: 7. CDR3 sequence reads: CASSIGQAPTDTQYF. CDR3 DNA: TGTGCCAGCAGCATAGGACAGGCGCCCACAGATACGCAGTATTTT.

V gene TRBV23-1 combines with J gene TRBJ1-1; D uncertain. TRBV23-1 belongs to the ORF category, with a function that is uncertain. Between the trimmed V and J ends, which lost 2 bases and 2 bases, there was a span of 12 bases. CDR3 size: 15 residues. CDR3 loop: CASSQVPGLNTEAFF. Here the CDR3 DNA reads TGCGCCAGCAGTCAAGTTCCGGGGTTAAACACTGAAGCTTTCTTT.

The CDR3 coding sequence is TGTGCCAGCAGTGATCCCCAGGGGGCTCGAGAAAAACTGTTTTTT. Protein product: CASSDPQGAREKLFF. The rearrangement joins TRBV6-2 or TRBV6-3 to TRBJ1-4, with 8 positions matching TRBD1. The CDR3 covers 15 residues. CDR1 is MNHEY and CDR2 is SVGEGT in the germline V gene. V lost 5 bases and J lost 8; bases outside the gene matches: 10.

The rearrangement uses TRBV11-2 and TRBJ2-3; no reliable D call. The CDR3 covers 18 residues. Germline values: CDR1 SGHAT, CDR2 FQNNGV. V was pared by 1 base and J by 0 bases, with 17 bases between. The CDR3: CASSLVPLRLTSTDTQYF. The CDR3 DNA reads as TGTGCCAGCAGCTTAGTTCCCCTCCGCTTAACTAGCACAGATACGCAGTATTTT.

A remark on this clone: This same CDR3 is encoded by further DNA sequences in the sample. The chain recombines TRBV18 with TRBJ2-7; 7 nucleotides agree with TRBD2. Germline V CDR1 and CDR2: KGHSH, LQKENI. With V trimmed by 3 bases and J by 3 bases, 2 bases remained unmatched. The CDR3 consists of 13 residues. The CDR3 DNA sequence: TGTGCCAGCTCACCTCCGGGAGGCTACGAGCAGTACTTC. This translates into CASSPPGGYEQYF. Combining the CDR3 with reference TRBV18 and TRBJ2-7 gives the whole variable domain NAGVMQNPRHLVRRRGQEARLRCSPMKGHSHVYWYRQLPEEGLKFMVYLQKENIIDESGMPKERFSAEFPKEGPSILRIQQVVRGDSAAYFCASSPPGGYEQYFGPGTRLTVT.

The V gene is TRBV4-1, the J gene TRBJ1-5; D perhaps matches TRBD1 (6 bases). The CDR3 has 14 residues. Germline CDR1 MGHRA, CDR2 YSYEKL. The V gene lost 1 base and the J gene lost 9 bases, with 13 bases spanning the gap. The CDR3 coding sequence is TGCGCCAGCAGCCAAGCTCCACAGGGATCGCCCCAGCATTTT. As protein: CASSQAPQGSPQHF.

The rearrangement joins TRBV6-2 or TRBV6-3 to TRBJ2-7, with D maybe TRBD1 (5 bases). Germline assignment: CDR1 MNHEY and CDR2 SVGEGT. The V gene lost 0 bases and the J gene lost 4 bases, with 7 bases spanning the gap. The CDR3 consists of 13 residues. The CDR3 here is CASSYSRQYEQYF. In DNA form, the CDR3 reads TGTGCCAGCAGTTACTCGAGACAGTACGAGCAGTACTTC.

The V and J genes are TRBV29-1 and TRBJ2-3; D could derive from TRBD1 or TRBD2 (5 bases each). Trimming stripped 1 base from V and 9 bases from J, with 17 bases between. The CDR3 has 14 amino acids. CDR1 SQVTM and CDR2 ANQGSEA come from the germline V gene. The CDR3 loop is CSVEGPRERGTQYF. The DNA for the CDR3 is TGCAGCGTTGAAGGTCCGCGTGAGAGGGGCACGCAGTATTTT.

This clone was seen only once. The chain links TRBV2 to TRBJ2-1; D possibly corresponds to TRBD2 (5 bases). This CDR3 is built from 15 residues. Looked up from germline, CDR1 is SNHLY and CDR2 is FYNNEI. Trimming took off 7 bases at V and 2 bases at J, with 15 bases between the two ends. The CDR3 DNA reads as TGTGCCAGCACCTGGTTGGCGGAGGCCTACAATGAGCAGTTCTTC. Amino acid sequence: CASTWLAEAYNEQFF.

A remark on this clone: Other DNA sequences in this sample translate to the same CDR3. J is TRBJ1-2 and V is TRBV3-1 (or the pseudogene TRBV3-2); D uncertain. Trimming removed 2 bases at V and 6 bases at J, with 7 bases between. This CDR3 has 12 amino acids. The V gene's germline CDR1 is LGHDT and CDR2 YNNKEL (reference sequence). The CDR3 spells CASSQQGNGYTF. The CDR3 DNA reads as TGTGCCAGCAGCCAACAAGGAAATGGCTACACCTTC.

The chain carries TRBV5-1 and TRBJ1-1; TRBD1 matches 11 bases. CDR1 SGHRS and CDR2 YFSETQ come from the germline V gene. The CDR3 covers 15 residues. The ends lost 4 bases at V and 4 bases at J; junction bases unmatched: 6. The CDR3 nucleotides are TGCGCCAGCAGCCTAGGACAGGGGGCGGGCACTGAAGCTTTCTTT. Encoded protein: CASSLGQGAGTEAFF.

The chain combines TRBV27 with TRBJ2-2; a possible D gene is TRBD1 (7 bases). Germline CDR1 MNHEY, CDR2 SMNVEV (reference sequence). The CDR3 is made up of 17 amino acids. Trimming took 3 bases from V and 3 from J, leaving 17 bases between them. The CDR3 reads CASSFTYRGGDTGELFF. The CDR3 DNA sequence: TGTGCCAGCAGTTTTACCTACAGGGGAGGTGACACCGGGGAGCTGTTTTTT.

The chain combines TRBV14 with TRBJ2-3; D gene unclear. The germline V gene encodes CDR1 SGHDN and CDR2 FVKESK. The CDR3 is made up of 13 amino acids. Trimming pared 1 base from V and 6 bases from J, leaving 8 bases between. The CDR3: CASSQVFPDTQYF. The DNA of the CDR3 is TGTGCCAGCAGCCAAGTCTTTCCGGATACGCAGTATTTT.

J is TRBJ2-5 and V is TRBV7-8, with 7 bases that match TRBD2. The CDR3 extends over 17 amino acids. Germline CDR1 and CDR2: SGHVS and FQNEAQ. With V trimmed by 1 base and J by 5 bases, 13 bases remained unmatched. The CDR3 reads CASSLVVGRMGGETQYF. CDR3 nucleotides: TGTGCCAGCAGCTTAGTGGTTGGCAGGATGGGGGGGGAGACCCAGTACTTC.

Comments on this clone: Other DNA sequences within the sample encode an identical CDR3. The chain employs TRBV7-2 and TRBJ2-5; the D gene is possibly TRBD2 (5 bases). Trimming removed 1 base at V and 4 bases at J, with 10 bases between. Germline CDR1 SGHTA, CDR2 FQGNSA. This CDR3 has 14 amino acids. The CDR3 spells CASSLGGFGETQYF. In DNA, the CDR3 is TGTGCCAGCAGCTTAGGCGGGTTTGGAGAGACCCAGTACTTC.

CDR3 residues: CASSFLAGLAAGTDTQYF. Here the CDR3 DNA reads TGTGCCAGCAGTTTCCTCGCCGGACTAGCGGCTGGCACAGATACGCAGTATTTT. The chain combines TRBV27 with TRBJ2-3, with 10 nucleotides matching TRBD2. Per germline, CDR1 MNHEY and CDR2 SMNVEV (reference sequence). The CDR3 totals 18 residues. Trimming removed 3 bases from V and 1 base from J; junction bases left unmatched: 10.

In the case of this clone: This sample includes further DNA sequences coding for the same CDR3. V and J are TRBV9 and TRBJ1-1, with unresolved D. The CDR3 has 13 residues. V was pared by 0 bases and J by 1 base, with 4 bases between. The germline V gene has CDR1 SGDLS and CDR2 YYNGEE. CDR3 sequence (DNA): TGTGCCAGCAGCGTAGGTCGGAACACTGAAGCTTTCTTT. It yields the protein CASSVGRNTEAFF.

The V gene is TRBV7-2, the J gene TRBJ2-5; 7 nucleotides agree with TRBD1. The V and J ends lost 5 bases and 1 base, in that order; junction bases with no gene match: 4. Germline values: CDR1 SGHTA, CDR2 FQGNSA. The CDR3 sequence is 14 residues long. The CDR3 DNA is TGTGCCAGCAGCCCCGGACAGGCCCAAGAGACCCAGTACTTC. The encoded protein is CASSPGQAQETQYF.

The chain couples TRBV2 to TRBJ2-7; TRBD1 matches 8 bases. The germline V gene encodes CDR1 SNHLY and CDR2 FYNNEI. There are 15 residues in the CDR3. J was trimmed by 4 bases and V by 3 bases; bases with no gene match: 8. CDR3 protein: CASSDPAGGRYEQYF. The CDR3 coding sequence is TGTGCCAGCAGTGATCCTGCAGGGGGCAGGTACGAGCAGTACTTC.

To note about this clone: This sample includes further DNA sequences coding for the same CDR3. V usage is TRBV28 and J usage is TRBJ2-7; D could derive from TRBD1 or TRBD2 (5 bases each). The CDR3 sequence is 14 residues long. Trimming cost V 3 bases and J 0 bases, with 9 bases left between them. CDR1 and CDR2 (germline): MDHEN, SYDVKM. In DNA form, the CDR3 reads TGTGCCAGCAGTTTTGGGGGTAGCTCCTACGAGCAGTACTTC. Translation: CASSFGGSSYEQYF.

The rearrangement joins TRBV15 to TRBJ1-5, with no clear D. Between the trimmed V and J ends, which lost 0 bases and 6 bases, there was a span of 12 bases. Germline CDR1 and CDR2: LNHNV and YYDKDF (reference sequence). This CDR3 contains 15 residues. The CDR3 nucleotides read TGTGCCACCAGCAGAGATCTAGGGATCGTTCAGCCCCAGCATTTT. Its translation: CATSRDLGIVQPQHF.

The chain combines TRBV14 with TRBJ2-1, with a tentative D call TRBD1 (6 bases). The CDR3 is 14 amino acids. V lost 6 bases and J 4 bases, leaving 13 bases between the germline ends. CDR1 SGHDN and CDR2 FVKESK come from the germline V gene. Written as DNA, the CDR3 is TGTGCCAGCAGTGATGTCGGACAGTACAATGAGCAGTTCTTC. This sequence encodes CASSDVGQYNEQFF.